The 18 T cell receptor beta chains below all came from one sample that was sequenced in a study of T cell responses to AZD1222 COVID-19 vaccine listed by TCRdb under 2021. Explained via the paper, the time point label denotes: baseline before first vaccination. Libraries were built with the immunoSEQ multiplex PCR assay. TCRdb retrieved this table from immuneACCESS and kept in-frame rearrangements only. Not all clones are present; in checked studies, unresolved V genes account for under half, and no reason is known for the remainder. The sample data list under 170,000 clones, and 90% to 95% of these were observed just once. Of the sample, about 1.3% falls within the top ten clones. Sequencing used peripheral blood, obtained on day 0 of AZD1222 vaccination. The receptors were gathered from an adult in good health.

A few counts support this clone. The chain uses TRBV6-5 and TRBJ1-1, with D perhaps TRBD1 (5 bases). Germline V gene sequence: CDR1 MNHEY, CDR2 SVGAGI. The V gene lost 0 bases and the J gene lost 0 bases, with 11 bases spanning the gap. This CDR3 is built from 16 residues. The chain's CDR3 is CASSYSGTNLNTEAFF. For the CDR3, the DNA is TGTGCCAGCAGTTACTCGGGGACCAACTTGAACACTGAAGCTTTCTTT.

This clone was observed once. The chain employs TRBV5-6 and TRBJ2-7, with D possibly called TRBD1 or TRBD2 (5 bases each). V lost 0 bases and J 0 bases, leaving 10 bases between the germline ends. Germline-derived CDR1 and CDR2 are SGHDT and YYEEEE. There are 15 residues in the CDR3. This CDR3 reads CASSLEGTNSYEQYV. The CDR3 DNA reads as TGTGCCAGCAGCTTGGAGGGGACCAACTCCTACGAGCAGTACGTC.

This clone has only one observation. This chain joins TRBV9 and TRBJ1-4; no clear D. This CDR3 has 15 amino acids. Trimming shortened V by 0 bases and J by 10 bases, and 16 bases separated the two germline ends. CDR1 SGDLS and CDR2 YYNGEE come from the germline V gene. The CDR3 spells CASSVGSRGSVKLFF. The CDR3 region has the DNA TGTGCCAGCAGCGTAGGGTCCCGGGGAAGTGTAAAACTGTTTTTT.

This chain uses TRBV28 with TRBJ1-5; D is uncertain. The germline V and J ends were trimmed by 6 bases and 0 bases, with 12 bases remaining between them. This CDR3 contains 15 residues. Germline V CDR1 and CDR2: MDHEN, SYDVKM. This CDR3 reads CASRTPAGSNQPQHF. The CDR3 coding sequence is TGTGCCAGCAGGACCCCAGCCGGTAGCAATCAGCCCCAGCATTTT. The full variable domain, in which reference TRBV28 and TRBJ1-5 provide the parts outside the CDR3, is DVKVTQSSRYLVKRTGEKVFLECVQDMDHENMFWYRQDPGLGLRLIYFSYDVKMKEKGDIPEGYSVSREKKERFSLILESASTNQTSMYLCASRTPAGSNQPQHFGDGTRLSIL.

This clone occurred a few times. The rearrangement uses TRBV6-5 and TRBJ2-3; D remains unclear. The V end lost 0 bases, the J end lost 0 bases, and 10 bases lay between the germline ends. Germline V gene sequence: CDR1 MNHEY, CDR2 SVGAGI. This CDR3 is built from 16 residues. This chain's CDR3 is CASSYSESTSTDTQYF. CDR3 DNA: TGTGCCAGCAGTTACTCGGAATCGACTAGCACAGATACGCAGTATTTT.

V usage is TRBV30 and J usage is TRBJ1-4; D uncertain. CDR3 size: 12 residues. The V gene lost 5 bases and the J gene lost 1 base, with 5 bases spanning the gap. Germline V CDR1 and CDR2: GTSNPN, SVGIG (reference sequence). The CDR3 bases are TGTGCCTGGGGCCGAACTAATGAAAAACTGTTTTTT. Translating gives CAWGRTNEKLFF.

The CDR3 reads CASSPGLAGINEQFF. The CDR3 DNA is TGTGCCAGCAGCCCAGGACTAGCGGGGATCAATGAGCAGTTCTTC. The V gene is TRBV11-2, the J gene TRBJ2-1; TRBD2 matches at 12 bases. Per the germline V gene, CDR1 is SGHAT and CDR2 is FQNNGV. The CDR3 is made up of 15 amino acids. Losses at the gene ends were 5 bases for V and 6 bases for J; bases not matched to a gene: 5.

J is TRBJ1-1 and V is TRBV7-7; D remains unclear. Trimming removed 5 bases from V and 5 bases from J, with 12 bases in between. There are 13 residues in the CDR3. Germline assignment: CDR1 SSHAT and CDR2 FNYEAQ (reference sequence). The CDR3 sequence: CASSELRRTEAFF. The CDR3 nucleotides read TGTGCCAGCAGCGAACTCCGAAGGACTGAAGCTTTCTTT.

V gene TRBV5-1 combines with J gene TRBJ1-1, with TRBD1 matching 9 bases. The CDR3 is 16 amino acids. Trimming took 3 bases from V and 1 from J; bases not matched to a gene: 7. Per germline, CDR1 SGHRS and CDR2 YFSETQ. The CDR3 loop is CASSSDRDRANTEAFF. CDR3 nucleotide sequence: TGCGCCAGCAGCTCTGACCGGGACAGGGCGAACACTGAAGCTTTCTTT.

The chain carries TRBV27 and TRBJ1-1, with unresolved D. Germline CDR1 MNHEY, CDR2 SMNVEV (reference sequence). Trimming shortened V by 8 bases and J by 5 bases, and 15 bases separated the two germline ends. CDR3 length: 13 residues. The CDR3 loop reads CASQTKLRTEAFF. As DNA, the CDR3 is TGTGCCAGCCAAACCAAACTCAGGACTGAAGCTTTCTTT.

The chain is built from TRBV24-1 and TRBJ1-1; D is unclear. CDR3 size: 13 residues. Germline V lookup: CDR1 KGHDR, CDR2 SFDVKD. Trimming removed 11 bases from V and 3 bases from J, with 15 bases in between. The CDR3 bases are TGTGCCAGCGCCGGGGTCTGGGACACTGAAGCTTTCTTT. As protein: CASAGVWDTEAFF.

V and J are TRBV7-2 and TRBJ1-6, with D maybe TRBD1 (6 bases). The germline V gene encodes CDR1 SGHTA and CDR2 FQGNSA. The CDR3 is 16 amino acids. Between the trimmed V and J ends, which lost 2 bases and 4 bases, there was a span of 12 bases. CDR3: CASSLTRTVYNSPLHF. The DNA for the CDR3 is TGTGCCAGCAGCTTAACCCGGACAGTGTATAATTCACCCCTCCACTTT.

This sequence joins TRBV4-1 and TRBJ1-5; D remains ambiguous. The CDR3 runs to 17 residues. V was pared by 0 bases and J by 6 bases, with 18 bases between. Looked up from germline, CDR1 is MGHRA and CDR2 is YSYEKL. The CDR3 spells CASSQDYVGPFGQPQHF. Written as DNA, the CDR3 is TGCGCCAGCAGCCAAGATTATGTTGGTCCATTCGGTCAGCCCCAGCATTTT.

The rearrangement links TRBV5-1 to TRBJ2-3; no firm D call. CDR3 length: 12 amino acids. Between the trimmed V and J ends, which lost 4 bases and 2 bases, there was a span of 5 bases. Germline-derived CDR1 and CDR2 are SGHRS and YFSETQ. In nucleotides, the CDR3 is TGCGCCAGCAGCATGCTCACAGATACGCAGTATTTT. Protein: CASSMLTDTQYF.

The V and J genes are TRBV4-3 and TRBJ1-3; the D gene is possibly TRBD1 (6 bases). The CDR3 covers 17 residues. The V end lost 0 bases, the J end lost 1 base, and 13 bases lay between the germline ends. Germline CDR1 and CDR2: LGHNA and YSLEER. The CDR3 spells CASSQDSRTASGNTIYF. The CDR3 nucleotides are TGCGCCAGCAGCCAAGATTCCCGGACAGCTTCTGGAAACACCATATATTTT.

The gene calls are TRBV9 and TRBJ2-5; tentative D call: TRBD2 (5 bases). Germline V lookup: CDR1 SGDLS, CDR2 YYNGEE. The V gene lost 0 bases and the J gene lost 5 bases, with 14 bases spanning the gap. The CDR3 has 15 residues. The CDR3 protein is CASSVASLGSETQYF. DNA of the CDR3: TGTGCCAGCAGCGTAGCTAGCTTAGGATCGGAGACCCAGTACTTC. The full variable domain, completed using reference TRBV9 and TRBJ2-5, is DSGVTQTPKHLITATGQRVTLRCSPRSGDLSVYWYQQSLDQGLQFLIQYYNGEERAKGNILERFSAQQFPDLHSELNLSSLELGDSALYFCASSVASLGSETQYFGPGTRLLVL.

This sequence joins TRBV7-8 and TRBJ2-1; D is ambiguous. The CDR3 extends over 12 amino acids. CDR1 and CDR2 from the germline V gene are SGHVS and FQNEAQ. Trimming pared 1 base from V and 6 bases from J, leaving 4 bases between. The CDR3 nucleotides are TGTGCCAGCAGCTTAGATCGCAATGAGCAGTTCTTC. It yields the protein CASSLDRNEQFF. Variable domain in full (rest from reference TRBV7-8 and TRBJ2-1): GAGVSQSPRYKVAKRGQDVALRCDPISGHVSLFWYQQALGQGPEFLTYFQNEAQLDKSGLPSDRFFAERPEGSVSTLKIQRTQQEDSAVYLCASSLDRNEQFFGPGTRLTVL.

This chain links TRBV9 with TRBJ2-1, with TRBD1 identical over 8 bases. This CDR3 is 16 amino acids long. The V and J ends lost 3 bases and 1 base, in that order; junction bases with no gene match: 6. The germline V gene encodes CDR1 SGDLS and CDR2 YYNGEE. The CDR3 nucleotides read TGTGCCAGCAGCGCGAGAGGGGACAGGTCCTACAATGAGCAGTTCTTC. Its protein product is CASSARGDRSYNEQFF.